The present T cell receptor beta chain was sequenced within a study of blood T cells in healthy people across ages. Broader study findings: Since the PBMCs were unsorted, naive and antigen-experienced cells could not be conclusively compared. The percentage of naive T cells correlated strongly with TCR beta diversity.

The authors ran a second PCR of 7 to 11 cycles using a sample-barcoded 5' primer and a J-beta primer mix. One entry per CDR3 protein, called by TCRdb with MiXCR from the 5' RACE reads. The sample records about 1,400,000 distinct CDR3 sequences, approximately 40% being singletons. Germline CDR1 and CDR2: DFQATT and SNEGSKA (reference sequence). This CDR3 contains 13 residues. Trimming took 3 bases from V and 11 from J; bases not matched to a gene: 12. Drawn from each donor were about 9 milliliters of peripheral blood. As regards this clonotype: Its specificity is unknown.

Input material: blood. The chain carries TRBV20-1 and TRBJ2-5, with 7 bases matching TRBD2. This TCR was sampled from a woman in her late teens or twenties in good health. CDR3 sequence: CSASGGSGNEQYF. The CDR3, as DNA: TGCAGTGCTAGCGGCGGGAGTGGGAATGAGCAGTACTTC.